This TCR beta chain was found in a study of molecular identifiers for immune sequencing clone quantification. The use of previously described methods and listed TCR primers produced the bulk TCR libraries. TCRdb ran MiXCR on the PCR reads and lists one entry per CDR3 protein. The sample gives 45,000 to 55,000 distinct CDR3 sequences, around 34% of which show up once; 3.5% to 4% is in the top ten. The ends were cut back, 1 base at V and 2 bases at J, with 8 bases in the middle. This CDR3 comprises 14 residues. Germline loops: CDR1 SEHNR, CDR2 FQNEAQ (reference sequence). In this sample, this clonotype turned up many times. What it binds is not known. Sorted naive CD8 T cells, roughly 19,000 to 1,000,000, were sequenced from 10%, 30% or 50% RNA. The study, taken as a whole, reports: Spiked-in Jurkat TCR RNA corresponding to one cell was reported as detectable against around 1 million naive cells.

This receptor was identified in a human donor in good health. Some libraries in this study had Jurkat cell RNA spiked in. Sample: naive CD8+ T cells from blood, with Jurkat cell RNA spiked in. Subset reported: FACS-sorted CD8+CD4-CCR7+CD45RA+ naive T cells. The chain combines TRBV7-9 with TRBJ2-5; D is uncertain. CDR3 sequence (DNA): TGTGCCAGCAGCTTAGGTCCGGTTCAAGAGACCCAGTACTTC. Its protein is CASSLGPVQETQYF. The full variable domain, rest sourced from reference TRBV7-9 and TRBJ2-5, is DTGVSQNPRHKITKRGQNVTFRCDPISEHNRLYWYRQTLGQGPEFLTYFQNEAQLEKSRLLSDRFSAERPKGSFSTLEIQRTEQGDSAMYLCASSLGPVQETQYFGPGTRLLVL.